This T cell receptor beta chain was found in a study of blood T cells in healthy people across ages. Trimming at V came to 0 bases and at J to 7 bases, leaving 13 bases not matched to a gene. The CDR3 has 17 residues. CDR1 and CDR2 (germline): SGHTA, FQGNSA. Through a sample-barcoded 5' primer and a J-beta primer mix, a second PCR was run for roughly 6 to 12 cycles. TCRdb fed the 5' RACE reads into MiXCR, producing one record per CDR3 protein. The data contain approximately 1,700,000 distinct CDR3 sequences, 35% to 50% of them seen just once; the ten biggest clones take up 20% to 25%. The rearrangement joins TRBV7-2 to TRBJ1-2, with 8 bases matching TRBD1. The source material was blood. This TCR came from a human donor in good health. The CDR3 spells CASSLAVQGDGAAGYTF. The CDR3 DNA reads TGTGCCAGCAGCTTAGCGGTACAGGGGGATGGAGCTGCTGGCTACACCTTC.